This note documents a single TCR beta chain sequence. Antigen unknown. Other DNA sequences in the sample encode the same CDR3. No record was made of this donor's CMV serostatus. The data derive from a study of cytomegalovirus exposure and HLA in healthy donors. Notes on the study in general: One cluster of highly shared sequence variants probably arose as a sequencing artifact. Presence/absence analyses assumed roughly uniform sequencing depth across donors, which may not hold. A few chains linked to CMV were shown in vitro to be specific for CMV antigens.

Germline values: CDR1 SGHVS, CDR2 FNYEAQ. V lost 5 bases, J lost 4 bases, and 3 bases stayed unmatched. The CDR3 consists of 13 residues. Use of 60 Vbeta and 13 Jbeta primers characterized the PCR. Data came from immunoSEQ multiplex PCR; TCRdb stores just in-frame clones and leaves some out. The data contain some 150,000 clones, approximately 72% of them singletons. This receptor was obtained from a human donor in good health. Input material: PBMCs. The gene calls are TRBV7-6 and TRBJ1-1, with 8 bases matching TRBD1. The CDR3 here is CASSSDRGTEAFF. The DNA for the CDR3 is TGTGCCAGCAGCAGCGACAGGGGCACTGAAGCTTTCTTT.